This passage covers 18 T cell receptor beta chains from one sample sequenced in a study of CD8 T cells in ankylosing spondylitis. TCRdb reprocessed the 5' RACE reads via MiXCR and lists one record per CDR3 protein. The sample holds 130,000 or so distinct CDR3 sequences, roughly 17% seen once. These TCRs' antigens remain unknown. Study findings and constraints: Characteristic, it appeared, of ankylosing spondylitis blood was a TCR beta motif of roughly 8 highly homologous variants.

The sequenced sample consisted of blood, either unsorted or a sorted T cell fraction (not recorded which). Source of these receptors: a male donor with ankylosing spondylitis.

This clonotype was recorded a few times. J is TRBJ2-2 and V is TRBV29-1; D assignment may be TRBD1 or TRBD2 (5 bases each). Germline V gene lookup returns CDR1 SQVTM and CDR2 ANQGSEA. This CDR3 comprises 14 residues. The V end was cut by 6 bases, the J end by 5 bases, with 16 bases between. As DNA, the CDR3 is TGCAGCGTAGATGGGACCTCGGGTACCGGGGAGCTGTTTTTT. Its translation is CSVDGTSGTGELFF.

This clonotype appeared a few times. The chain couples TRBV12-3 or TRBV12-4 to TRBJ2-7; D remains ambiguous. V lost 7 bases to trimming and J lost 3 bases, with 13 bases between them. The CDR3 is 13 residues long. Here the CDR3 DNA reads TGTGCCAGCACCCTCGGACGGAGCTACGAGCAGTACTTC. This encodes CASTLGRSYEQYF.

This chain connects TRBV24-1 to TRBJ2-1; 14 bases map to TRBD2. The CDR3 is made up of 17 amino acids. Germline-derived CDR1 and CDR2 are KGHDR and SFDVKD. The ends lost 4 bases at V and 7 bases at J; junction bases unmatched: 8. The CDR3 protein is CATSDPGTSGRKNEQFF. For the CDR3, the DNA is TGTGCCACCAGTGACCCCGGGACTAGCGGGAGAAAGAATGAGCAGTTCTTC.

Ten or more counts support this clonotype. This sequence joins TRBV29-1 and TRBJ2-7, with D uncertain. The CDR3 runs to 13 residues. Germline assignment: CDR1 SQVTM and CDR2 ANQGSEA. V was shortened by 0 bases and J by 5 bases, with 11 bases between the two germline ends. CDR3 residues: CSVEDLIADEQYF. As DNA, the CDR3 is TGCAGCGTTGAAGATCTTATCGCAGACGAGCAGTACTTC.

V and J are TRBV20-1 and TRBJ2-1; 8 bases map to TRBD2. This CDR3 is built from 17 residues. V lost 3 bases, J lost 1 base, and 11 bases stayed unmatched. Germline V gene sequence: CDR1 DFQATT, CDR2 SNEGSKA (reference sequence). The CDR3 coding sequence is TGCAGTGCTAGGGGCGGACTAGCCTTGAGATCCTACAATGAGCAGTTCTTC. This translates into CSARGGLALRSYNEQFF.

V usage is TRBV24-1 and J usage is TRBJ2-5; D is undetermined. V dropped 4 bases and J dropped 0 bases, with 5 bases sitting between them. The CDR3 totals 13 residues. Per the germline V gene, CDR1 is KGHDR and CDR2 is SFDVKD. The CDR3, as DNA: TGTGCCACCAGTGACTTAAACCAAGAGACCCAGTACTTC. This gives the protein CATSDLNQETQYF.

CDR3: CSVESGTVNTGELFF. The CDR3 DNA sequence: TGCAGCGTCGAATCCGGGACAGTAAACACCGGGGAGCTGTTTTTT. The chain uses TRBV29-1 and TRBJ2-2, with TRBD1 matching over 7 bases. V shed 6 bases, J shed 2 bases, and the junction held 9 bases outside the gene matches. This CDR3 region has 15 residues. In germline, CDR1 is SQVTM, CDR2 ANQGSEA.

J is TRBJ2-3 and V is TRBV2; either TRBD1 or TRBD2 may fit D (5 bases each). V lost 5 bases and J 2 bases, leaving 11 bases between the germline ends. CDR1 is SNHLY, CDR2 FYNNEI, per germline. This CDR3 is built from 14 residues. In nucleotides, the CDR3 is TGTGCCAGCAGTACGGGGCACTACACAGATACGCAGTATTTT. Its protein product is CASSTGHYTDTQYF.

This clonotype was seen only a few times. The genes are TRBV4-2 and TRBJ2-2; D may be TRBD1 (6 bases). Looked up from germline, CDR1 is LGHNA and CDR2 is YNFKEQ. Trimming removed 1 base at V and 3 bases at J, with 12 bases between. The CDR3 length is 16 residues. In nucleotides, the CDR3 is TGTGCCAGCAGCCAAGCCGACAGGACCCACACCGGGGAGCTGTTTTTT. Protein product: CASSQADRTHTGELFF.

This clonotype was counted only a few times. The rearrangement links TRBV5-8 to TRBJ1-1, with a tentative D call TRBD1 (5 bases). The CDR3 extends over 13 amino acids. Trimming cost V 2 bases and J 10 bases, with 15 bases left between them. Per the germline V gene, CDR1 is SGHTS and CDR2 is YDEGEE. As DNA, the CDR3 is TGTGCCAGCAGCTTAGTCCGACGGGACGGAGCTTTCTTT. Translating gives CASSLVRRDGAFF.

V and J are TRBV2 and TRBJ1-1; D ambiguous. Germline loops: CDR1 SNHLY, CDR2 FYNNEI. This CDR3 is built from 14 residues. V lost 3 bases and J 7 bases, leaving 15 bases between the germline ends. CDR3: CASSDVYLTGEAFF. The CDR3 nucleotides read TGTGCCAGCAGTGATGTGTACCTGACGGGTGAAGCTTTCTTT. The full variable domain, in which reference TRBV2 and TRBJ1-1 provide the parts outside the CDR3, is EPEVTQTPSHQVTQMGQEVILRCVPISNHLYFYWYRQILGQKVEFLVSFYNNEISEKSEIFDDQFSVERPDGSNFTLKIRSTKLEDSAMYFCASSDVYLTGEAFFGQGTRLTVV.

The chain carries TRBV6-2 or TRBV6-3 and TRBJ2-7, with 10 nucleotides matching TRBD2. V lost 4 bases and J lost 5; bases outside the gene matches: 5. Per the germline V gene, CDR1 is MNHEY and CDR2 is SVGEGT. The CDR3 runs to 14 residues. DNA of the CDR3: TGTGCCAGCAGTTGGAGACTAGCGGGTCACGAGCAGTACTTC. Encoded protein: CASSWRLAGHEQYF.

This clonotype was found many times. The rearrangement joins TRBV4-1 to TRBJ1-1; TRBD1 matches at 7 bases. The J segment lost 0 bases and the V segment lost 0 bases, leaving 4 bases of the junction unmatched. This CDR3 is built from 16 residues. Germline V CDR1 and CDR2: MGHRA, YSYEKL. CDR3 sequence (DNA): TGCGCCAGCAGCCAAGAGGGACAGCTTTTGAACACTGAAGCTTTCTTT. Its translation is CASSQEGQLLNTEAFF.

The V and J genes are TRBV7-9 and TRBJ2-7; the D gene is possibly TRBD1 (6 bases). Deletions cut 5 bases from V and 0 bases from J, with 8 bases between. Germline V gene lookup returns CDR1 SEHNR and CDR2 FQNEAQ (reference sequence). The CDR3 spans 13 residues. Written as DNA, the CDR3 is TGTGCCAGCAGCGAGACAGGCTCCTACGAGCAGTACTTC. This codes for CASSETGSYEQYF.

The genes are TRBV27 and TRBJ2-7, with a possible D match to TRBD1 (6 bases). With 2 bases removed from V and 5 bases from J, the gap between germline ends came to 13 bases. CDR3 length: 14 amino acids. Germline V gene sequence: CDR1 MNHEY, CDR2 SMNVEV (reference sequence). The CDR3 protein is CASSLGGPTHEQYF. The CDR3 coding sequence is TGTGCCAGCAGTTTAGGGGGCCCAACCCACGAGCAGTACTTC.

The CDR3 loop reads CASSPRGAFPQYF. CDR3 nucleotides: TGTGCCAGCAGCCCAAGGGGGGCTTTCCCGCAGTATTTT. The chain is built from TRBV7-3 and TRBJ2-3; D may match TRBD1 or TRBD2 (6 bases each). The germline V gene has CDR1 SGHTA and CDR2 FQGTGA. The V gene lost 5 bases and the J gene lost 10 bases, with 16 bases spanning the gap. CDR3 length: 13 residues.

This clonotype has a handful of counts. The genes are TRBV4-3 and TRBJ2-2; D is possibly TRBD1 (5 bases). The CDR3 sequence is 16 residues long. Deletions cut 1 base from V and 5 bases from J, with 14 bases between. Germline assignment: CDR1 LGHNA and CDR2 YSLEER. The CDR3 loop reads CASSQGTAGSTGELFF. For the CDR3, the DNA is TGCGCCAGCAGCCAAGGGACGGCAGGGTCGACCGGGGAGCTGTTTTTT.

This clonotype appeared many times. This sequence joins TRBV5-1 and TRBJ2-7; perhaps TRBD2 as D (5 bases). The CDR3 is made up of 17 amino acids. Germline V CDR1 and CDR2: SGHRS, YFSETQ. V gave up 4 bases and J gave up 1 base, with 21 bases separating them. DNA for the CDR3: TGCGCCAGCAGCCACGGGGAGCGTAGCGCGTTATCCTACGAGCAGTACTTC. It specifies CASSHGERSALSYEQYF.